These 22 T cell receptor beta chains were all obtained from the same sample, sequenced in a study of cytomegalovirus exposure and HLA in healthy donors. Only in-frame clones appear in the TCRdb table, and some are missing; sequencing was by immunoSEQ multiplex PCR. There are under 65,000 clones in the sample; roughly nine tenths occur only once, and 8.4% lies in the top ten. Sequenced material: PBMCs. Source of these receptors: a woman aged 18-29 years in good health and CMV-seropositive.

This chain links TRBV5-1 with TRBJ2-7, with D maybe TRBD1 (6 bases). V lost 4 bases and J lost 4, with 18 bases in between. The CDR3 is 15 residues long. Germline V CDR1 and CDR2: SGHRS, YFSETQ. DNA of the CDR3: TGCGCCAGCAGCCGGAGAGTACAGGGAAAGTACGAGCAGTACTTC. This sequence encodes CASSRRVQGKYEQYF.

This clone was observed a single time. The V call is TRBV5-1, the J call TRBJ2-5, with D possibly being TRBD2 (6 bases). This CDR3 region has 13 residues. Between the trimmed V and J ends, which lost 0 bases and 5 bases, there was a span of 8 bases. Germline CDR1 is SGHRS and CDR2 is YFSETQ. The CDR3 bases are TGCGCCAGCAGCTTGGCCGGGGGTGAGACCCAGTACTTC. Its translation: CASSLAGGETQYF.

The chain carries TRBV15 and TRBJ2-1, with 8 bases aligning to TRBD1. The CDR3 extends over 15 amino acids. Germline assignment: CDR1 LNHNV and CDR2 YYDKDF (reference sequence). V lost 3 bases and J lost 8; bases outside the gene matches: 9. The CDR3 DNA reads TGTGCCACCAGCAGGGCGGACAGGGCAAGTGATGAGCAGTTCTTC. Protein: CATSRADRASDEQFF. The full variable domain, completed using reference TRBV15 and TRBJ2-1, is DAMVIQNPRYQVTQFGKPVTLSCSQTLNHNVMYWYQQKSSQAPKLLFHYYDKDFNNEADTPDNFQSRRPNTSFCFLDIRSPGLGDTAMYLCATSRADRASDEQFFGPGTRLTVL.

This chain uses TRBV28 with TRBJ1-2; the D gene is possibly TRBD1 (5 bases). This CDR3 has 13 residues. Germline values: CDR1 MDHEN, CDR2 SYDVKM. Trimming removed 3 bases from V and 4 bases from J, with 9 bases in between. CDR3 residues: CASSFQGPYGYTF. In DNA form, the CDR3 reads TGTGCCAGCAGTTTCCAGGGCCCCTATGGCTACACCTTC.

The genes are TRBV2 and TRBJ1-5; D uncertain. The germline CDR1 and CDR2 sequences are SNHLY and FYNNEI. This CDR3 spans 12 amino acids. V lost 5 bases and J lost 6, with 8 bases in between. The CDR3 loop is CASSREGQPQHF. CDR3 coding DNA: TGTGCCAGCAGTCGGGAGGGTCAGCCCCAGCATTTT.

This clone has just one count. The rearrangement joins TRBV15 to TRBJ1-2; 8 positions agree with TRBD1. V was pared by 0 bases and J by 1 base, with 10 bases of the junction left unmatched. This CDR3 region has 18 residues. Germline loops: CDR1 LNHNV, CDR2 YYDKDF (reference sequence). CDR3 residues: CATSRDPGQELVNYGYTF. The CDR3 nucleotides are TGTGCCACCAGCAGAGACCCGGGACAGGAGTTAGTTAACTATGGCTACACCTTC.

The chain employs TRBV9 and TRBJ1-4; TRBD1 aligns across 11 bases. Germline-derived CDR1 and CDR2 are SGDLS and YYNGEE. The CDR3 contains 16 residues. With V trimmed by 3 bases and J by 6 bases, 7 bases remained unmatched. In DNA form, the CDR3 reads TGTGCCAGCAGCGCCGGGACAGGGGGAGGCTATGAAAAACTGTTTTTT. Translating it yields CASSAGTGGGYEKLFF.

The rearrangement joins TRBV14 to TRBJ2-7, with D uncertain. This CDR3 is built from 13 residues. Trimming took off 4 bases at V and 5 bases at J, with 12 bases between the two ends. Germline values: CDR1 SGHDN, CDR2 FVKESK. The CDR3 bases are TGTGCCAGCAGCCCCCTTGGGCCCGACGAGCAGTACTTC. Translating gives CASSPLGPDEQYF.

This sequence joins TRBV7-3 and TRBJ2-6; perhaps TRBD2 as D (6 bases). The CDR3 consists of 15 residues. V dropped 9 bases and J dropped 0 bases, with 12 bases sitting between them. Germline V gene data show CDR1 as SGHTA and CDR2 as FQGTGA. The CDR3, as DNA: TGTGCCAGTACCCCCGGGGGCTCTGGGGCCAACGTCCTGACTTTC. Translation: CASTPGGSGANVLTF. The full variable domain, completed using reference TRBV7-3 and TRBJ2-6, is GAGVSQTPSNKVTEKGKYVELRCDPISGHTALYWYRQSLGQGPEFLIYFQGTGAADDSGLPNDRFFAVRPEGSVSTLKIQRTERGDSAVYLCASTPGGSGANVLTFGAGSRLTVL.

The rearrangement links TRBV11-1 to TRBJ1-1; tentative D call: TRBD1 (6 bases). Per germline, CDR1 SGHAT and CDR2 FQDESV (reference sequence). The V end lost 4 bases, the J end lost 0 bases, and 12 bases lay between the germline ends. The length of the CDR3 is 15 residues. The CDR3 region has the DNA TGTGCCAGCAGCTCAGGGGACAACTTGAACACTGAAGCTTTCTTT. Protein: CASSSGDNLNTEAFF.

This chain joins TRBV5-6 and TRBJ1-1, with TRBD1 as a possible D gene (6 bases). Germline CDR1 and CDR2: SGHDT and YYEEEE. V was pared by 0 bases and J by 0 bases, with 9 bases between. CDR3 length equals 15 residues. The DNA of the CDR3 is TGTGCCAGCAGCTTGGTTGGACAGATGAACACTGAAGCTTTCTTT. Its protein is CASSLVGQMNTEAFF.

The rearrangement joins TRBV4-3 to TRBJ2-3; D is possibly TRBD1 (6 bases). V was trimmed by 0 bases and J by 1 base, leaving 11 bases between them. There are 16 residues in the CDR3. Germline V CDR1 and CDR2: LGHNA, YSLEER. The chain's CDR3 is CASSQETTGRTDTQYF. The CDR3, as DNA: TGCGCCAGCAGCCAAGAGACGACAGGCCGCACAGATACGCAGTATTTT.

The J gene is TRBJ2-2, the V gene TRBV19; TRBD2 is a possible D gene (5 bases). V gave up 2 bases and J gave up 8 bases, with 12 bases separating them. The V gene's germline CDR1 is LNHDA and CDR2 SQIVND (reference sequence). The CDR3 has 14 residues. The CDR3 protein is CASSIRGSAGELFF. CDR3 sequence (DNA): TGTGCCAGTAGTATACGAGGGTCGGCGGGGGAGCTGTTTTTT.

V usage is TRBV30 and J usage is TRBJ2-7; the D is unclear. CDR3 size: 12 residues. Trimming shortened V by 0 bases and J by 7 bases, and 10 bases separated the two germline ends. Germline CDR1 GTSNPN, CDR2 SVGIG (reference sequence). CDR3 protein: CAWSVRVGEQYF. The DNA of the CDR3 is TGTGCCTGGAGTGTACGGGTAGGTGAGCAGTACTTC.

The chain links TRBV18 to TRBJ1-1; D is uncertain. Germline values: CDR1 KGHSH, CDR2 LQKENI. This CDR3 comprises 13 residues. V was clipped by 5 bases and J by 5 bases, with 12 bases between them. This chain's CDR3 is CASSYTPETEAFF. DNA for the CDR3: TGTGCCAGCTCATACACGCCGGAGACTGAAGCTTTCTTT.

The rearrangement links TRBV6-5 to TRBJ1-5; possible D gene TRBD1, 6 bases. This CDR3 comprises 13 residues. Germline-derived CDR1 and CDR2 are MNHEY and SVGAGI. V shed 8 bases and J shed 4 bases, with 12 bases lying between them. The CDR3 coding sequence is TGTGCCAGCTCGGACAGAGAAAATCAGCCCCAGCATTTT. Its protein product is CASSDRENQPQHF.

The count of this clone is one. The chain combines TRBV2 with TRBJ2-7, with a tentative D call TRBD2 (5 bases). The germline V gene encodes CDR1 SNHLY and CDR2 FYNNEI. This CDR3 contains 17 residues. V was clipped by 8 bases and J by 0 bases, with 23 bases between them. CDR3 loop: CASQLQLGQVYSYEQYF. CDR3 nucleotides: TGTGCCAGCCAACTTCAACTAGGGCAAGTATACTCCTACGAGCAGTACTTC.

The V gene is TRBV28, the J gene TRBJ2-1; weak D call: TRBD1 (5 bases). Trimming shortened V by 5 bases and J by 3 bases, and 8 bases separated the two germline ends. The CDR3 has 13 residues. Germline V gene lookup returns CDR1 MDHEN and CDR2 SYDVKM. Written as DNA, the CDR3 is TGTGCCAGCAGTGCAGGGTTCTACAATGAGCAGTTCTTC. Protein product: CASSAGFYNEQFF.

CDR3 in amino acids: CASSLDRIGGELFF. For the CDR3, the DNA is TGCGCCAGCAGCTTGGACAGAATAGGCGGGGAGCTGTTTTTT. The chain uses TRBV5-1 and TRBJ2-2; no clear D. Germline V gene lookup returns CDR1 SGHRS and CDR2 YFSETQ. CDR3 length: 14 amino acids. Trimming stripped 0 bases from V and 7 bases from J, with 10 bases between. Complete variable domain (other parts from reference TRBV5-1 and TRBJ2-2): KAGVTQTPRYLIKTRGQQVTLSCSPISGHRSVSWYQQTPGQGLQFLFEYFSETQRNKGNFPGRFSGRQFSNSRSEMNVSTLELGDSALYLCASSLDRIGGELFFGEGSRLTVL.

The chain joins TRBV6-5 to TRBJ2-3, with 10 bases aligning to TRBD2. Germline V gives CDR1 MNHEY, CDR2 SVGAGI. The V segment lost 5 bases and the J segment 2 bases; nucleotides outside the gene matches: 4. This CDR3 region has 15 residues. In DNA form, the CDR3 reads TGTGCCAGCAGTGCCGGGACTAGCGTCACAGATACGCAGTATTTT. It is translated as CASSAGTSVTDTQYF.

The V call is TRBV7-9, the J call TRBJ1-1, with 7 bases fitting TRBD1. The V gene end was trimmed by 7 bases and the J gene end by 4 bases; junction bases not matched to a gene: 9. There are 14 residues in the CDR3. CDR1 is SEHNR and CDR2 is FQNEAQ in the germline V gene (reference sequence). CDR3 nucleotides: TGTGCCAGCACCCGGGACAGACCCTCCACTGAAGCTTTCTTT. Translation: CASTRDRPSTEAFF.

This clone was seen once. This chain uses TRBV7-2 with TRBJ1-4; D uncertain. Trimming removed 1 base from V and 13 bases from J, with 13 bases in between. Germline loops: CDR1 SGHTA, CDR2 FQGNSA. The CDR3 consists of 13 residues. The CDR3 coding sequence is TGTGCCAGCAGCTTAGTAAACCGAGGGAGACTGTTTTTT. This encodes CASSLVNRGRLFF.